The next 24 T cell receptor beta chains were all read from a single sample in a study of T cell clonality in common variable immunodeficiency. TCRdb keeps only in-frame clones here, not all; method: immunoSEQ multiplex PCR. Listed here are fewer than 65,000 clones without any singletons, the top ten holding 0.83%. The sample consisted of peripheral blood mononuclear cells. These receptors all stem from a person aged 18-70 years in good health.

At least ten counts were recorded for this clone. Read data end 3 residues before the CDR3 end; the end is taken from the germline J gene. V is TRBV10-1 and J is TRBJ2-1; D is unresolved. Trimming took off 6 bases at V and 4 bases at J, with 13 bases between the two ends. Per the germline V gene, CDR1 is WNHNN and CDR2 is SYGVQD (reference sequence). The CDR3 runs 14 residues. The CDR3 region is CASSARSEYNEQFF. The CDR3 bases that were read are TGCGCCAGCAGCGCTAGAAGCGAGTACAATGAG.

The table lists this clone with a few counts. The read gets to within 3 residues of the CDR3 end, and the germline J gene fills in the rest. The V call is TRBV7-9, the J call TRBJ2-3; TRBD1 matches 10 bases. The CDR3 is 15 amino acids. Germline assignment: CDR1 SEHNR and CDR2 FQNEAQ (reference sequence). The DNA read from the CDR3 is TGTGCCAGCAGCTGGGGACAGGGGCAAGGAGAGACG. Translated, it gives CASSWGQGQGET. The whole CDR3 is CASSWGQGQGETQYF.

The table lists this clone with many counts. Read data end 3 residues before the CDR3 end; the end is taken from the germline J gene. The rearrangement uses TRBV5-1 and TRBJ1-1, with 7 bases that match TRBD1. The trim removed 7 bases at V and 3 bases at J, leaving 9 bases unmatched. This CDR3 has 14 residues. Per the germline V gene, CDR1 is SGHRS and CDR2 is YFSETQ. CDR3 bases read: TGCGCCAGCGGCCCCGGGACAGATTACACTGAA. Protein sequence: CASGPGTDYTE. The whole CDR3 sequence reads CASGPGTDYTEAFF.

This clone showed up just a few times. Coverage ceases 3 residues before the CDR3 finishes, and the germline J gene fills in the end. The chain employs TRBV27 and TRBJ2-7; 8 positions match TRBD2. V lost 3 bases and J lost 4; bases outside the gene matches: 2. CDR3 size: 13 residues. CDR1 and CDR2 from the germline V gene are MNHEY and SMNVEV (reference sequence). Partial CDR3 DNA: TGTGCCAGCAGTTTGAGCGGGAGTTACGAG. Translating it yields CASSLSGSYE. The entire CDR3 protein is CASSLSGSYEQYF.

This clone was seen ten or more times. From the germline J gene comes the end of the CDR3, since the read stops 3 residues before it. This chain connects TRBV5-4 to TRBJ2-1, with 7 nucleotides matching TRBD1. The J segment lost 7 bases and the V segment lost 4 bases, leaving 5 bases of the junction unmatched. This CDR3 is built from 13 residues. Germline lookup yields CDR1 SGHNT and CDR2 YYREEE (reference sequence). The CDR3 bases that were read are TGTGCCAGCAGCCACGGACAGGCGAATGAG. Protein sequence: CASSHGQANE. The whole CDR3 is CASSHGQANEQFF.

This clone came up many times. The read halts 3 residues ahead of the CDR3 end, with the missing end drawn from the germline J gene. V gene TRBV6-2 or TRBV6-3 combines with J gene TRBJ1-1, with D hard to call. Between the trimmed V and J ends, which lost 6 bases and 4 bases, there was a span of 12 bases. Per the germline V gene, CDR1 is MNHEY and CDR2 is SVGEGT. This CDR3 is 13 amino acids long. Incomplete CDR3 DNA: TGTGCCAGCAGGGCGACTCGGGGCACTGAA. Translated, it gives CASRATRGTE. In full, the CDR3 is CASRATRGTEAFF.

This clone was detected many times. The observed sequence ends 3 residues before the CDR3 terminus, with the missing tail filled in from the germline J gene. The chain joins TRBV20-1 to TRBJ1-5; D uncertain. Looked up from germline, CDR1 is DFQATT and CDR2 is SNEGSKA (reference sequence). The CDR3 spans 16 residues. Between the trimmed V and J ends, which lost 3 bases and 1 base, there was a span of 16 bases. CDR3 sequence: CSASETGLGSNQPQHF. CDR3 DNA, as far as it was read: TGCAGTGCTAGTGAAACCGGACTGGGGAGCAATCAGCCC.

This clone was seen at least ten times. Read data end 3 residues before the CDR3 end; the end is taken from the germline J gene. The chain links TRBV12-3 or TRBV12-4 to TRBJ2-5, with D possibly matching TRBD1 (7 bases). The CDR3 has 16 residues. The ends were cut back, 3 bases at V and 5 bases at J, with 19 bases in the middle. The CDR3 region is CASSFAGQLLGETQYF. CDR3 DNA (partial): TGTGCCAGCAGTTTTGCGGGACAGCTTTTAGGGGAGACC.

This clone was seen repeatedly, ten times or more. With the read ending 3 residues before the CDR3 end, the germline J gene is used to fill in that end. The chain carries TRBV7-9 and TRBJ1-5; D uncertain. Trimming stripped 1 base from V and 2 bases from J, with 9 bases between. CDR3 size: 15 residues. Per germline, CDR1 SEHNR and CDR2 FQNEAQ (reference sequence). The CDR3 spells CASSLEGLGNQPQHF. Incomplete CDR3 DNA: TGTGCCAGCAGCTTAGAGGGTTTGGGCAATCAGCCC.

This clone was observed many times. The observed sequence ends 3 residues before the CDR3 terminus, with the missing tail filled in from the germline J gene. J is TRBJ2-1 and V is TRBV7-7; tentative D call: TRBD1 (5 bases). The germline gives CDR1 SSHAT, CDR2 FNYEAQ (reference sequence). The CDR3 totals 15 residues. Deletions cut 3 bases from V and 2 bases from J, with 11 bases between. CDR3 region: CASSFQGAPYNEQFF. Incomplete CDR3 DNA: TGTGCCAGCAGCTTTCAAGGGGCCCCCTACAATGAG. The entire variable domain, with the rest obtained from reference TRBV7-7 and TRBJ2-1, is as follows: GAGVSQSPRYKVTKRGQDVTLRCDPISSHATLYWYQQALGQGPEFLTYFNYEAQPDKSGLPSDRFSAERPEGSISTLTIQRTEQRDSAMYRCASSFQGAPYNEQFFGPGTRLTVL.

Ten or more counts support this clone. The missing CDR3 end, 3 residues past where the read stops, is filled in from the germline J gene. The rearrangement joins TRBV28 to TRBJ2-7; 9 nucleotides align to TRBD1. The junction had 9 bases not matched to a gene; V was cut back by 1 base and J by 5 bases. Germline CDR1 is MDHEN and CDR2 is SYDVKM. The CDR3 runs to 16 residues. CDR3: CASSLLVWTGDDEQYF. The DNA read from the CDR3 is TGTGCCAGCAGTTTATTGGTATGGACAGGGGATGACGAG. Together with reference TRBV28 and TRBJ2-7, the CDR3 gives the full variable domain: DVKVTQSSRYLVKRTGEKVFLECVQDMDHENMFWYRQDPGLGLRLIYFSYDVKMKEKGDIPEGYSVSREKKERFSLILESASTNQTSMYLCASSLLVWTGDDEQYFGPGTRLTVT.

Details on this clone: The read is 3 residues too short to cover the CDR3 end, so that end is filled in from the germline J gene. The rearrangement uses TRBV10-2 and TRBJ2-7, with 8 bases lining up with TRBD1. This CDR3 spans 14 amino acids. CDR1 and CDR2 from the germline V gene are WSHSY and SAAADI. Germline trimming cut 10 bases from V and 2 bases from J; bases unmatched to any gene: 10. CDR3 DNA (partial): TGCGCCACCCGGACAGGGTACCTACCCTACGAG. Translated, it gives CATRTGYLPYE. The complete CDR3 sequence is CATRTGYLPYEQYF.

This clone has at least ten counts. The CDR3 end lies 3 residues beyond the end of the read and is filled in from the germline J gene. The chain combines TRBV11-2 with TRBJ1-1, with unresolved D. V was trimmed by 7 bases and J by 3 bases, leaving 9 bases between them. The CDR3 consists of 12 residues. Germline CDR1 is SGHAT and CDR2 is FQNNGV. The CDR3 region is CASTPFDTEAFF. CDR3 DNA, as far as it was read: TGTGCCAGCACCCCGTTTGACACTGAA.

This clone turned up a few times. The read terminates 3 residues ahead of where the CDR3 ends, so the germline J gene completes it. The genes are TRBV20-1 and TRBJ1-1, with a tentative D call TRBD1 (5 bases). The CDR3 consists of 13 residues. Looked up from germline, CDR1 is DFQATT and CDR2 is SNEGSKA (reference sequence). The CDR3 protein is CSVPGLSGREAFF. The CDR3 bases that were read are TGCAGTGTCCCCGGGTTATCAGGGAGGGAA.

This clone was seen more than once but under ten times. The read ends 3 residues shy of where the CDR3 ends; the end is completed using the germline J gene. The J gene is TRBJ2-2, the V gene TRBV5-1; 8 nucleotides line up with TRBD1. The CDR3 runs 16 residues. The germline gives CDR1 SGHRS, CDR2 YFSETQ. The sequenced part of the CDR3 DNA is TGCGCCAGCAGCTCACAGGGGGAAGCTGGGGCCAACGTG. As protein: CASSSQGEAGANV. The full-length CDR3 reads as CASSSQGEAGANVLFF.

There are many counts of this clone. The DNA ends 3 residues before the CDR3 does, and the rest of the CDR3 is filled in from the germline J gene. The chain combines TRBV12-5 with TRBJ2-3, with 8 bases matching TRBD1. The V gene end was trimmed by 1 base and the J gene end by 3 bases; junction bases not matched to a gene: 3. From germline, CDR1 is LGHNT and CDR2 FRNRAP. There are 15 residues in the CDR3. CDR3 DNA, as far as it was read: TGTGCTAGTGGTTTGGAGACAGGGGCAACAGATACG. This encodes CASGLETGATDT. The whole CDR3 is CASGLETGATDTQYF.

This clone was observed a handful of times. CDR3 sequence: CASSASGGQVADTQYF. The CDR3 DNA, read in part, is TGTGCCAGCAGTGCTAGCGGGGGGCAGGTGGCGGATACG. V usage is TRBV6-4 and J usage is TRBJ2-3; the match to TRBD2 covers 11 bases. The CDR3 extends 3 residues past the end of the read, so its final part is completed from the germline J gene. The V gene end was trimmed by 4 bases and the J gene end by 6 bases; junction bases not matched to a gene: 9. Germline values: CDR1 MRHNA, CDR2 SNTAGT. CDR3 length: 16 residues.

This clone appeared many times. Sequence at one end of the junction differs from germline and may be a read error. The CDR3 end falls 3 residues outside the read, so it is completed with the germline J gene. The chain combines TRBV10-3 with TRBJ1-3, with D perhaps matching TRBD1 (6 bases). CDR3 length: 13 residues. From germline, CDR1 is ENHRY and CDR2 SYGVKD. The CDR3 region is CAISELQGKTIYF. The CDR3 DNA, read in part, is TGTGCCATCAGTGAATTACAGGGAAAAACC.

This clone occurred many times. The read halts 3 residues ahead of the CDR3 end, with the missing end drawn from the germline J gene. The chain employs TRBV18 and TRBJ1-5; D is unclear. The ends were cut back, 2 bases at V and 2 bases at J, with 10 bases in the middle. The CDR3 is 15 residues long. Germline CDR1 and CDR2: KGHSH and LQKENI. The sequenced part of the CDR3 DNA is TGTGCCAGCTCACCAAAACAGACGGGCAATCAGCCC. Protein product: CASSPKQTGNQP. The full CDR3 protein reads CASSPKQTGNQPQHF.

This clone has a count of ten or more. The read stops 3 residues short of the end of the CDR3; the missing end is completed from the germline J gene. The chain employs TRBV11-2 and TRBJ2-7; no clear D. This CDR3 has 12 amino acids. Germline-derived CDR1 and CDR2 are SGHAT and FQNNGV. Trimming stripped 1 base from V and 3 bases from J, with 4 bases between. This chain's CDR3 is CASSLAVYEQYF. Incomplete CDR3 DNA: TGTGCCAGCAGCTTAGCCGTCTACGAG.

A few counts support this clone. The sequenced CDR3 bases are TGCGCCAGCAGCTCCGGACTAGCCCCAGATACG. This gives the protein CASSSGLAPDT. The CDR3 in its entirety is CASSSGLAPDTQYF. The chain combines TRBV5-1 with TRBJ2-3; 8 bases fit TRBD2. Coverage ceases 3 residues before the CDR3 finishes, and the germline J gene fills in the end. Germline CDR1 SGHRS, CDR2 YFSETQ. The CDR3 runs to 14 residues. V shed 3 bases, J shed 4 bases, and the junction held 4 bases outside the gene matches.

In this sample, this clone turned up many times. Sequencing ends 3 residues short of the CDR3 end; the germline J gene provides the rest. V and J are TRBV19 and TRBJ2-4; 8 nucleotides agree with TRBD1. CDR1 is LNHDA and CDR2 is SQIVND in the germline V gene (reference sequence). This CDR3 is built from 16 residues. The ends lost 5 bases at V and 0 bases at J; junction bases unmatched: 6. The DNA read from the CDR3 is TGTGCCAGTAGTGCAGGGGGCCGGGGAGCCAAAAACATT. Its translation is CASSAGGRGAKNI. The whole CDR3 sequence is CASSAGGRGAKNIQYF.

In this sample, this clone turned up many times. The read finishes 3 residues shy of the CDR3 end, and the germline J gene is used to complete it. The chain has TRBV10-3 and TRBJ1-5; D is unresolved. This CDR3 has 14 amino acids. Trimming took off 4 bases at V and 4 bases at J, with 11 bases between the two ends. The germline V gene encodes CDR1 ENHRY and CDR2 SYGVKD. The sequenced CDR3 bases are TGTGCCATCAGTGGAACAGAGTCTAATCAGCCC. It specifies CAISGTESNQP. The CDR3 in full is CAISGTESNQPQHF.

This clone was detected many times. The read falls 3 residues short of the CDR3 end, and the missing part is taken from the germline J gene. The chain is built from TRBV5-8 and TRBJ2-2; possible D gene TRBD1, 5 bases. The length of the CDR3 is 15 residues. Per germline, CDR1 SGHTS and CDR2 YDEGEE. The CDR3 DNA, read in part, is TGTGCCAGCAGCCAGGGCGAGACAACTAATGAAAAG. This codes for CASSQGETTNEK. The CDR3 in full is CASSQGETTNEKLFF.